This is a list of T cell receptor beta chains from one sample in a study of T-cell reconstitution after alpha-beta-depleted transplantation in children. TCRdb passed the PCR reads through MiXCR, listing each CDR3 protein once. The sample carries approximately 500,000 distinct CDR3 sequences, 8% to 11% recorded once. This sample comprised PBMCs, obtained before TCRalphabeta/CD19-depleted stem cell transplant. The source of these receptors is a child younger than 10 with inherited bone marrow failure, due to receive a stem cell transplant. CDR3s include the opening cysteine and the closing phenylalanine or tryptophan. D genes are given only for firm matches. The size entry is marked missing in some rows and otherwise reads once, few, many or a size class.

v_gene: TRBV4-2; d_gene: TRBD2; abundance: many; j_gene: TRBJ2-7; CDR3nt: TGTGCCAGCAGCCAAGATAATCCGGCTAGCGGAAACTCCTACGAGCAGTACTTC; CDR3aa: CASSQDNPASGNSYEQYF
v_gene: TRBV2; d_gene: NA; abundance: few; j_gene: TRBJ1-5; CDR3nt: TGTGCCAGCAGTGATGTAGGGAGGCGCCAGCCCCAGCATTTT; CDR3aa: CASSDVGRRQPQHF
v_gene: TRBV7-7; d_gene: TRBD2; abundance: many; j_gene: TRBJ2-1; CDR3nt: TGTGCCAGCAGCAGTAGCGGGATCGAGCAGTTCTTC; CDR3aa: CASSSSGIEQFF
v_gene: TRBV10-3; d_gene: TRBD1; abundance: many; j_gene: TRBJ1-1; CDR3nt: TGTGCCATCAGGAGACAGGGGGACACTGAAGCTTTCTTT; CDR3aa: CAIRRQGDTEAFF
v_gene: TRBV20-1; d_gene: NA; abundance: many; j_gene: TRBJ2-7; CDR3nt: TGCAGTGCTAGAGATGGGGGGACTGCGTACGAGCAGTACTTC; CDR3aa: CSARDGGTAYEQYF
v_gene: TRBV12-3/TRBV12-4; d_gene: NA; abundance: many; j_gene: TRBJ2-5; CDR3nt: TGTGCCAGCACCTCCCACTTGCGGGGACACCAAGAGACCCAGTACTTC; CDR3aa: CASTSHLRGHQETQYF
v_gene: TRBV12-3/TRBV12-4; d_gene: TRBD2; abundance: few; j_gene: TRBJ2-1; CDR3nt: TGTGCCAGCAGTTTACCGGGGACTAGCGGGAGGGGTGAGCAGTTCTTC; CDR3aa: CASSLPGTSGRGEQFF
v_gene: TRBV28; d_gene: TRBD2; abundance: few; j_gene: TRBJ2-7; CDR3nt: TGTGCCAGCAACCTCGCGGGAGAAGTAACCGAGCAGTACTTC; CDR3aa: CASNLAGEVTEQYF
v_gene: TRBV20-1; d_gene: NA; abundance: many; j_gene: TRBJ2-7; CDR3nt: TGCAGTGCTAGACCGACAGCTTACGAGCAGTACTTC; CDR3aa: CSARPTAYEQYF
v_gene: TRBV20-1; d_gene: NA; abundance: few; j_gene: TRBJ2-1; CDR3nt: TGCAGTGCTTACTCCGACGCCACCTACAATGAGCAGTTCTTC; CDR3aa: CSAYSDATYNEQFF
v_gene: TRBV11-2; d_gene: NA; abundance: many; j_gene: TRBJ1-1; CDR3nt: TGTGCCAGCAGCTTAGCGGCTGGACAGATGAACACTGAAGCTTTCTTT; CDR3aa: CASSLAAGQMNTEAFF
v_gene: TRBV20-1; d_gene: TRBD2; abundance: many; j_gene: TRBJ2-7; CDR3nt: TGCAGTGCTAGAGATGGGACTAGCGGGAGATACGAGCAGTACTTC; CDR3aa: CSARDGTSGRYEQYF
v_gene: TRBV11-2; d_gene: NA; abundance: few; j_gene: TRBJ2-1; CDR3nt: TGTGCCAGCAGCTTGCCGGAGGGGAATGAGCAGTTCTTC; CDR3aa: CASSLPEGNEQFF
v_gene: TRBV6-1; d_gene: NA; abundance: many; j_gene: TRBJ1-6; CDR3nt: TGTGCCAGCAGTGAAGCGGGGGCCCACTCCTATAATTCACCCCTCCACTTT; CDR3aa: CASSEAGAHSYNSPLHF
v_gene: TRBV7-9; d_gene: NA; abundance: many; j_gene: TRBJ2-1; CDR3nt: TGTGCCAGCCAGCGGGTGGGACCCAATGAGCAGTTCTTC; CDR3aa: CASQRVGPNEQFF
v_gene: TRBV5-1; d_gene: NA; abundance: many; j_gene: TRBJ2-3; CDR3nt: TGCGCCAGCAGCTTACGACTAGGGGTAGATACGCAGTATTTT; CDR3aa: CASSLRLGVDTQYF
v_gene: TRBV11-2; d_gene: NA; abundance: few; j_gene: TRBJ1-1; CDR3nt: TGTGCCAGCAGCTTAAAAAGGGCGGTGAACACTGAAGCTTTCTTT; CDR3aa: CASSLKRAVNTEAFF
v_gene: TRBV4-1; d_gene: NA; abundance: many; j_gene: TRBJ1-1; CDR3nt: TGCGCCAGCAGCCAAGATCGGTGGGACACTGAAGCTTTCTTT; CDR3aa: CASSQDRWDTEAFF
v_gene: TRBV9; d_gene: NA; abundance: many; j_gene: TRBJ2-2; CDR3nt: TGTGCCAGCAGCTTCGTCCCGGGTATCGACGGGGAGCTGTTTTTT; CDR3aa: CASSFVPGIDGELFF
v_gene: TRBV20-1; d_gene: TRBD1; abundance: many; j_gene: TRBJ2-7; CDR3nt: TGCAGTGCTCGCGACAGGGGGGCCTACGAGCAGTACTTC; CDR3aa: CSARDRGAYEQYF
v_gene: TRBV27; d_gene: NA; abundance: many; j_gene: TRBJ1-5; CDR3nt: TGTGCCAGCAGTTTATGGGGAGATCAGCCCCAGCATTTT; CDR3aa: CASSLWGDQPQHF
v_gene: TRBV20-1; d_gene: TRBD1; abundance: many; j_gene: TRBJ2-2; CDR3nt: TGCAGTGCTAGAAGCTACAGGGGGCGTGACGGGGAGCTGTTTTTT; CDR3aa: CSARSYRGRDGELFF
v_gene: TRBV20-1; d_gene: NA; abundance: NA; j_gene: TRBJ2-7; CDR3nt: TGCAGTGCTAGAGATCCAAGCCGGGACTCGTTCTACGAGCAGTACTTC; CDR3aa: CSARDPSRDSFYEQYF
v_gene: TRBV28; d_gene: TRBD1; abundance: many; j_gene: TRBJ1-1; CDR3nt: TGTGCCAGCAGTTTTTCTGACAGGGACACTGAAGCTTTCTTT; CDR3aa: CASSFSDRDTEAFF
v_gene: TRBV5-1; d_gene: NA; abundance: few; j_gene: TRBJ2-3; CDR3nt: TGCGCCAGCAGCTTGTCCGGGAATACGCAGTATTTT; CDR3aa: CASSLSGNTQYF
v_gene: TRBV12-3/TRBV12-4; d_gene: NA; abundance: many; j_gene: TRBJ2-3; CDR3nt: TGTGCCAGCAGTTTTAAGGGAGATACGCAGTATTTT; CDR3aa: CASSFKGDTQYF
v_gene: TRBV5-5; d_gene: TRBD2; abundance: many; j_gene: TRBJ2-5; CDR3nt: TGTGCCAGCAGCCCGCCAAGCGGGGGACCAGAGACCCAGTACTTC; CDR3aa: CASSPPSGGPETQYF
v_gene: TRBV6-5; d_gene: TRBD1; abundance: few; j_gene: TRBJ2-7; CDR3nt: TGTGCCAGCAGTTACTCCCGGGACAGCTCCTACGAGCAGTACTTC; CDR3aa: CASSYSRDSSYEQYF
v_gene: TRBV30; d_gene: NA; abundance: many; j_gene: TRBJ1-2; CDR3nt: TGTGCCTGGAGTCTTATTGAGGGGACGGACTACACCTTC; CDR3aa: CAWSLIEGTDYTF
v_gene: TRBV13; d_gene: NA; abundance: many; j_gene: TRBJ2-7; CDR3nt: TGTGCCAGCAGCTCCGGTGACCCGTACGAGCAGTACTTC; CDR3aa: CASSSGDPYEQYF
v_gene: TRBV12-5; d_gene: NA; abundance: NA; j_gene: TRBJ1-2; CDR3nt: TGTGCTAGTGGTTACATTAACTATGGCTACACCTTC; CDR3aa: CASGYINYGYTF
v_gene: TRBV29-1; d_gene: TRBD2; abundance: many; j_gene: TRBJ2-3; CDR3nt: TGCAGCGTTGTGTCTGGCGGGAGTGGCACAGATACGCAGTATTTT; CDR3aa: CSVVSGGSGTDTQYF
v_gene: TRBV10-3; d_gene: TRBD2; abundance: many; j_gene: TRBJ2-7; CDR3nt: TGTGCCATCAGTGAAGTCCTAGCGGGAGTGGGGGAGCAGTACTTC; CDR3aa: CAISEVLAGVGEQYF
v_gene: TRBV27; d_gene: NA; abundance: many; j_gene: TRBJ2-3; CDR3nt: TGTGCCAGCGGGGGGGATACGCAGTATTTT; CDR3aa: CASGGDTQYF
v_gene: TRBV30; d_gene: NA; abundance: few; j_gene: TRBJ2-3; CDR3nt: TGTGCCCTTTCGCCTAGTTCCCCCACAGATACGCAGTATTTT; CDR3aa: CALSPSSPTDTQYF
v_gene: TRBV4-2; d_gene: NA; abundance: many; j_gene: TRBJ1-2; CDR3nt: TGTGCCAGCAGCCAAGATGGGGCGGTTACCCTCTATGGCTACACCTTC; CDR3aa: CASSQDGAVTLYGYTF
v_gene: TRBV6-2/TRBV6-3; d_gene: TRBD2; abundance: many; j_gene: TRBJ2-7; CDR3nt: TGTGCCAGCAGTCTAGCGGGAGCGGGATACGAGCAGTACTTC; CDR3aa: CASSLAGAGYEQYF
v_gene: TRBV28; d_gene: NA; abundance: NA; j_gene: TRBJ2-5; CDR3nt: TGTGCCAGCAGTTTACCCCGACTAGGGGCACAAGAGACCCAGTACTTC; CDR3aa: CASSLPRLGAQETQYF
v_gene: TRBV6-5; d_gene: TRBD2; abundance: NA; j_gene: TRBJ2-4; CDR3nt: TGTGCCAGCAGTTACGGGGGAGCCGGGGGGGCCAAAAACATTCAGTACTTC; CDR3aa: CASSYGGAGGAKNIQYF
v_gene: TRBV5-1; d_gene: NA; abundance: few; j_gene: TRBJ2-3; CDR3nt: TGCGCCAGCAGCTTGGGTAGTAGCGGTGGCACAGATACGCAGTATTTT; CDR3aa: CASSLGSSGGTDTQYF
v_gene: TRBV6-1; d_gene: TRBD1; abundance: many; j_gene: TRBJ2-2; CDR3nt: TGTGCCAGCAGTACAATGGGACAGGGGGCGAACGGGGAGCTGTTTTTT; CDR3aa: CASSTMGQGANGELFF
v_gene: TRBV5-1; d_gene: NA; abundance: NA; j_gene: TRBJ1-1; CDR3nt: TGCGCCAGCAGCCTTGGCAGGGACCAGACCCCAATGAACACTGAAGCTTTCTTT; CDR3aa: CASSLGRDQTPMNTEAFF
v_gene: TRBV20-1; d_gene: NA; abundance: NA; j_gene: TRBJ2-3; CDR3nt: TGCAGTGCTAGATCCAGGGGGGGTATTGGGGGGCCCATGTTGGGGTCTACAGATACGCAGTATTTT; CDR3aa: CSARSRGGIGGPMLGSTDTQYF
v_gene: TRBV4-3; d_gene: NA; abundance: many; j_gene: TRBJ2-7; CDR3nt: TGCGCCAGCAGCCAAGGGGCCCCGGGCCTATTAACCTACGAGCAGTACTTC; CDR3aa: CASSQGAPGLLTYEQYF
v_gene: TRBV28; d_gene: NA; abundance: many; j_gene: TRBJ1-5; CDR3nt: TGTGCCAGCAGTTTCGGGTCAGGGACTCAGCCCCAGCATTTT; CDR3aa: CASSFGSGTQPQHF
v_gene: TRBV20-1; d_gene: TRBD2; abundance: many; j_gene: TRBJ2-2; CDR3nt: TGCAGTGCTAGAGCGGGAGGTTTAAGGGACACCGGGGAGCTGTTTTTT; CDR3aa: CSARAGGLRDTGELFF
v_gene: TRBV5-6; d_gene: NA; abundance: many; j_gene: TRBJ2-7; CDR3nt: TGTGCCAGCAGCTCCACAGGGGAGGGCTACGAGCAGTACTTC; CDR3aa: CASSSTGEGYEQYF
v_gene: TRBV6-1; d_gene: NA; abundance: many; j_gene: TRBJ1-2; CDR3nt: TGTGCCAGCAGTGAAGTGGACAGCCTCGGGCATGGCTACACCTTC; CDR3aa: CASSEVDSLGHGYTF
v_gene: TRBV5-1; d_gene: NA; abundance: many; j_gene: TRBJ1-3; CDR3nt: TGCGCCAGCAGCTTGGCCCCAGCCAAAAACTCTGGAAACACCATATATTTT; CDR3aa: CASSLAPAKNSGNTIYF
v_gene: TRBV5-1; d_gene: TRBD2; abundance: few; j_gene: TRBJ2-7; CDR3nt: TGCGCCAGCAGCCTTATCTATACTAGCGGAGGGGCCTACGAGCAGTACTTC; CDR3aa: CASSLIYTSGGAYEQYF
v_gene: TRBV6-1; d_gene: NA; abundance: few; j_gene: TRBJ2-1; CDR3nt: TGTGCCAGCAGTAAACAGGGGAGGGACAATGAGCAGTTCTTC; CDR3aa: CASSKQGRDNEQFF
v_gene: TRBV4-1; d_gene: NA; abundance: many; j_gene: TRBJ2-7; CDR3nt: TGCGCCAGCAGCCACCCCGTAGCTCGACACTACGAGCAGTACTTC; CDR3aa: CASSHPVARHYEQYF